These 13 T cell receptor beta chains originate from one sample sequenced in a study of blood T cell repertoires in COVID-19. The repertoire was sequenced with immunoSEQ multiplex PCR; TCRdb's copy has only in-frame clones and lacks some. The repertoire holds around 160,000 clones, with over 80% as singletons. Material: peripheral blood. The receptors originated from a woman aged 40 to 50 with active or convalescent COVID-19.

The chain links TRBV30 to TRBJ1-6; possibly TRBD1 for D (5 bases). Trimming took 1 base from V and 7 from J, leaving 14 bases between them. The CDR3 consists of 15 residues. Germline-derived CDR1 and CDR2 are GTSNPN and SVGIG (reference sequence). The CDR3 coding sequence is TGTGCCTGGAGTGGATCAGGGACTGCGAATTCACCCCTCCACTTT. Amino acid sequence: CAWSGSGTANSPLHF.

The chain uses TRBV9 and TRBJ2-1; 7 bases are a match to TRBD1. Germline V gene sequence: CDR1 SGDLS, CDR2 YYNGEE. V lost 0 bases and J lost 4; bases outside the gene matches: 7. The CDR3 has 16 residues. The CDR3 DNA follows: TGTGCCAGCAGCGTAGAGCTAGACAGGGCTTACAATGAGCAGTTCTTC. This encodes CASSVELDRAYNEQFF.

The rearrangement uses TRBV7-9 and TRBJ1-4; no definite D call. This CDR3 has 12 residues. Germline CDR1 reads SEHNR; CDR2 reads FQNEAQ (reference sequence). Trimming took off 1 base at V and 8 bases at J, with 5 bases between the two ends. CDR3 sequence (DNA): TGTGCCAGCAGCTTAGGGGCCGAAAAACTGTTTTTT. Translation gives CASSLGAEKLFF.

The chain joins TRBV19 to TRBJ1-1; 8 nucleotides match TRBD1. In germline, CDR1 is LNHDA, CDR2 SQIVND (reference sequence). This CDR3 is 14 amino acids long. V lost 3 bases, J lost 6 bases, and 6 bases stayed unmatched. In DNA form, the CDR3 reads TGTGCCAGTAGTATCAGGGGGCGCTCGGCTGAAGCTTTCTTT. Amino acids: CASSIRGRSAEAFF.

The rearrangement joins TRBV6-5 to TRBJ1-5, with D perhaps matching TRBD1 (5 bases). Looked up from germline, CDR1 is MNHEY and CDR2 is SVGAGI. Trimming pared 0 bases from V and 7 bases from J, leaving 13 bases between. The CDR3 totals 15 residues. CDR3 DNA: TGTGCCAGCAGTTACTCCGGGGGGGGAGGCCAGCCCCAGCATTTT. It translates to CASSYSGGGGQPQHF.

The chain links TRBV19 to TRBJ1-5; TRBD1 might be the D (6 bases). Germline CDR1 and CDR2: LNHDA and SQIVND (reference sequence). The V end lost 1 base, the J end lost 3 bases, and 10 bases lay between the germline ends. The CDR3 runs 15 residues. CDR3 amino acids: CASSIGHRANQPQHF. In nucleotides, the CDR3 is TGTGCCAGTAGTATAGGTCACAGGGCCAATCAGCCCCAGCATTTT.

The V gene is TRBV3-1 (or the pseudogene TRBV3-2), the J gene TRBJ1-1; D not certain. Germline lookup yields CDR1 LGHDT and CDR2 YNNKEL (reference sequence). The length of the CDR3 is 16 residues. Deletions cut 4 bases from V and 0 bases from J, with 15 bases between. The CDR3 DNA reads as TGTGCCAGCAGCCTTGCGGGGTGGCACCTGAACACTGAAGCTTTCTTT. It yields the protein CASSLAGWHLNTEAFF.

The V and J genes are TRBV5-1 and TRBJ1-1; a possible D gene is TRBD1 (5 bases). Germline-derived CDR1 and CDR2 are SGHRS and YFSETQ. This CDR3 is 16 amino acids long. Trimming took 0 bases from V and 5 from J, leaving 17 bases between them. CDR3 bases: TGCGCCAGCAGCTTGGAAGGTGGGGGGAAATGGACTGAAGCTTTCTTT. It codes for CASSLEGGGKWTEAFF.

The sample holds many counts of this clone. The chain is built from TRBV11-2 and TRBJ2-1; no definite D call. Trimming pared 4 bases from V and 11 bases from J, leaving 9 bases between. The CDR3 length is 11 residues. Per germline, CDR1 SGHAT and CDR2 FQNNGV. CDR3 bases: TGTGCCAGCAGCTATGGTGGGCAGCAGTTCTTC. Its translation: CASSYGGQQFF.

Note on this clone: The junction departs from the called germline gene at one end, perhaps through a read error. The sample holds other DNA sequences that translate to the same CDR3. CDR3 sequence reads: CASSSSGPEAFF. In DNA form, the CDR3 reads TGCGCCAGCAGCTCGAGCGGACCTGAAGCTTTCTTT. The V call is TRBV7-2, the J call TRBJ1-1, with unresolved D. Germline-derived CDR1 and CDR2 are SGHTA and FQGNSA. CDR3 length: 12 amino acids.

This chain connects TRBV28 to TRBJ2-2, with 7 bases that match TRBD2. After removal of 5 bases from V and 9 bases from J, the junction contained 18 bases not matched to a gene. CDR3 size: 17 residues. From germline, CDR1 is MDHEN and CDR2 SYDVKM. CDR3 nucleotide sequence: TGTGCCAGCAGTGTCTTGGGACCGGGGAGGGAAAGTAGGGAGCTGTTTTTT. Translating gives CASSVLGPGRESRELFF. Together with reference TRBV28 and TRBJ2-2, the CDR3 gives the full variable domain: DVKVTQSSRYLVKRTGEKVFLECVQDMDHENMFWYRQDPGLGLRLIYFSYDVKMKEKGDIPEGYSVSREKKERFSLILESASTNQTSMYLCASSVLGPGRESRELFFGEGSRLTVL.

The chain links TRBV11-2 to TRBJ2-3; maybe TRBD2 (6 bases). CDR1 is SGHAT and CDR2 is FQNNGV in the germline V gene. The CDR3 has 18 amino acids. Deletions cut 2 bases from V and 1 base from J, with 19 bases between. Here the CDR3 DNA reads TGTGCCAGCAGCTTAACGGGGAGGTTACGGGCGGGCACAGATACGCAGTATTTT. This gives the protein CASSLTGRLRAGTDTQYF.

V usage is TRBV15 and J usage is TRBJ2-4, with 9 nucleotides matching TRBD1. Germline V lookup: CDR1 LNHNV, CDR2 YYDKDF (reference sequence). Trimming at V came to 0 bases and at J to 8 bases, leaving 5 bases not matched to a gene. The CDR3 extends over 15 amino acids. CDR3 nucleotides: TGTGCCACCAGCAGAGATTTGCGGACAGGGGACATTCAGTACTTC. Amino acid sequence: CATSRDLRTGDIQYF.